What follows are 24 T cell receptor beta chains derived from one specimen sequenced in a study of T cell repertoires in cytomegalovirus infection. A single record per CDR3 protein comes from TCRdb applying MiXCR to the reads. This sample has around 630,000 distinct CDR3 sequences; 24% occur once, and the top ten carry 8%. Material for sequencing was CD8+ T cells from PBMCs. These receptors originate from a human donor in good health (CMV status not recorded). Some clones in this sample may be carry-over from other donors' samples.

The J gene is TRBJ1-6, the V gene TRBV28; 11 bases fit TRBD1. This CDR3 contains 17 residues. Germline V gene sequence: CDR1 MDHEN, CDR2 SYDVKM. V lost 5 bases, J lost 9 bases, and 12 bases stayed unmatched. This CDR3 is CASSPHPGTGGGSPLHF. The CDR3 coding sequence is TGTGCCAGCAGTCCCCATCCCGGGACAGGGGGAGGTTCACCCCTCCACTTT. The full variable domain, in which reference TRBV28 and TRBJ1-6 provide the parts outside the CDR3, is DVKVTQSSRYLVKRTGEKVFLECVQDMDHENMFWYRQDPGLGLRLIYFSYDVKMKEKGDIPEGYSVSREKKERFSLILESASTNQTSMYLCASSPHPGTGGGSPLHFGNGTRLTVT.

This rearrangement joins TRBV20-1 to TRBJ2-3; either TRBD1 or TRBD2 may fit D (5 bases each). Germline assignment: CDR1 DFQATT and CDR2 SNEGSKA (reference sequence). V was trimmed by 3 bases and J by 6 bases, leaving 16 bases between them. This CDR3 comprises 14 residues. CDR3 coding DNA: TGCAGTGCTAGCGGGGACCCACCTTTGGATACGCAGTATTTT. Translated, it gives CSASGDPPLDTQYF.

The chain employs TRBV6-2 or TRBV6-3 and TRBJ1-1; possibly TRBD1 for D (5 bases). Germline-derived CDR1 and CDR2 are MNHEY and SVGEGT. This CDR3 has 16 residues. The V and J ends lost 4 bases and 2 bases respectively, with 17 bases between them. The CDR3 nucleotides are TGTGCCAGCAGTTCTCCCTCCAGGGTGGGTAACACTGAAGCTTTCTTT. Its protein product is CASSSPSRVGNTEAFF.

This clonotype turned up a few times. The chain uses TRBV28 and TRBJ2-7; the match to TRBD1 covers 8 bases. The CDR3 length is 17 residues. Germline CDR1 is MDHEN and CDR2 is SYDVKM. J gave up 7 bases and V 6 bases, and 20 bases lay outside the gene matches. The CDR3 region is CASSSGPRTGQTGEQYV. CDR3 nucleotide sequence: TGTGCCAGCAGCTCTGGACCCAGGACAGGGCAAACGGGAGAGCAGTACGTC.

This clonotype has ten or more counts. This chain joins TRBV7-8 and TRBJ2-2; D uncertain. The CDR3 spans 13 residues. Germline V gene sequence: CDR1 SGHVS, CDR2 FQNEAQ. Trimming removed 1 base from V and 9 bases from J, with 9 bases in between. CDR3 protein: CASSLVLGRELFF. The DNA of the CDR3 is TGTGCCAGCAGCTTAGTTCTAGGCCGGGAGCTGTTTTTT.

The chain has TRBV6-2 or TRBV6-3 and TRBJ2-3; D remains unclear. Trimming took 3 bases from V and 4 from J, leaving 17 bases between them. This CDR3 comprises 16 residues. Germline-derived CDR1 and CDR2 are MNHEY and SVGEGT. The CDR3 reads CASSYPDGTPPDTQYF. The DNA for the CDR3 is TGTGCCAGCAGTTATCCAGATGGAACCCCACCAGATACGCAGTATTTT.

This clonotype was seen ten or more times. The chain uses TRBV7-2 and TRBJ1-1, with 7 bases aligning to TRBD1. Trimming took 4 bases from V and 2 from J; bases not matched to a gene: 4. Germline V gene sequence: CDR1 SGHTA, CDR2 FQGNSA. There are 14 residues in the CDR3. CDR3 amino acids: CASSWGTVNTEAFF. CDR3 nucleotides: TGTGCCAGCAGCTGGGGGACAGTTAACACTGAAGCTTTCTTT. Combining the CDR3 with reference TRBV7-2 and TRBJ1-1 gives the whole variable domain GAGVSQSPSNKVTEKGKDVELRCDPISGHTALYWYRQSLGQGLEFLIYFQGNSAPDKSGLPSDRFSAERTGGSVSTLTIQRTQQEDSAVYLCASSWGTVNTEAFFGQGTRLTVV.

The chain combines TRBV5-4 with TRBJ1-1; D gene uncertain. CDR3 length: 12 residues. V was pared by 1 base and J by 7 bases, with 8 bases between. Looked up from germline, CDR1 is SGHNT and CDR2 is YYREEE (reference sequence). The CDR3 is CASSLYTGEAFF. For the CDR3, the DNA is TGTGCCAGCAGCTTGTATACGGGTGAAGCTTTCTTT.

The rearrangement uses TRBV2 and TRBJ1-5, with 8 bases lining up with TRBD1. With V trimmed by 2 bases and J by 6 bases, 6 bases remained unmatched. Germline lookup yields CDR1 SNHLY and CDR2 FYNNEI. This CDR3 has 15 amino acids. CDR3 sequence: CASSEYQGARQPQHF. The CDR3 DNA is TGTGCCAGCAGTGAATATCAGGGGGCGCGTCAGCCCCAGCATTTT.

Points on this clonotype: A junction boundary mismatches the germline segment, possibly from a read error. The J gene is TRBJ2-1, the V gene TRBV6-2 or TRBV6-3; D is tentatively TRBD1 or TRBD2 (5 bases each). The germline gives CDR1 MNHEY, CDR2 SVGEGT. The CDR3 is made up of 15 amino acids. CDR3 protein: CASRFRDLAINEQSF. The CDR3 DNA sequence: TGTGCCAGCCGTTTCCGGGACCTTGCTATTAATGAGCAGTCCTTC.

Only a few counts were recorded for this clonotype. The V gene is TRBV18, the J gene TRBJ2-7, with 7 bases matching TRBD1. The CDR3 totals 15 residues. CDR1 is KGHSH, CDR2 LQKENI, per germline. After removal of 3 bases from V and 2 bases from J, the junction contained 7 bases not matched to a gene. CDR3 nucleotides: TGTGCCAGCTCACCGTTCCGGGACAGCACCTACGAGCAGTACTTC. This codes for CASSPFRDSTYEQYF.

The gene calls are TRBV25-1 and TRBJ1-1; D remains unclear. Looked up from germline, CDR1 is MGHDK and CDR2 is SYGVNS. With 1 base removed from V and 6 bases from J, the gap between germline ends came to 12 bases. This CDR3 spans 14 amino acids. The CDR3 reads CASSELLGRAEAFF. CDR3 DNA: TGTGCCAGCAGTGAATTGCTAGGGCGGGCTGAAGCTTTCTTT.

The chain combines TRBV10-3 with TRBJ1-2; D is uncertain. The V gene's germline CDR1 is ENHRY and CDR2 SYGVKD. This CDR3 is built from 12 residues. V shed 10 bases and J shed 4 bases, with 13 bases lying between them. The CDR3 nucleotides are TGTGCCACCCTCGGGGATACCTATGGCTACACCTTC. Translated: CATLGDTYGYTF.

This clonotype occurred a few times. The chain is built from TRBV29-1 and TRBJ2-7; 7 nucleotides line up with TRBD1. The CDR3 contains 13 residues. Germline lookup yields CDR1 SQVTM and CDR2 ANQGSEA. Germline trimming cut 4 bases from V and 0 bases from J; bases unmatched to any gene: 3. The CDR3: CSVGGTDSYEQYF. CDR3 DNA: TGCAGCGTTGGGGGGACAGACTCCTACGAGCAGTACTTC.

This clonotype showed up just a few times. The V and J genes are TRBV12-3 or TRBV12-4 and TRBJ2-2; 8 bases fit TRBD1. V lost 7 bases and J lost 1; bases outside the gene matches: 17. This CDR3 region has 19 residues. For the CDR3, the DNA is TGTGCCAGCACCGTGGAGGCATCCCGACAGGGGAAGAACACCGGGGAGCTGTTTTTT. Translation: CASTVEASRQGKNTGELFF.

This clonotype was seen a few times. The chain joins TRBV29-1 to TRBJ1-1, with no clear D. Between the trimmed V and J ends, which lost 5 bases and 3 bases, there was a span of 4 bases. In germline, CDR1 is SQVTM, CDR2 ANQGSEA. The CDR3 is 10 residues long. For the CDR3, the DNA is TGCAGCGTTTATCACACTGAAGCTTTCTTT. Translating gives CSVYHTEAFF.

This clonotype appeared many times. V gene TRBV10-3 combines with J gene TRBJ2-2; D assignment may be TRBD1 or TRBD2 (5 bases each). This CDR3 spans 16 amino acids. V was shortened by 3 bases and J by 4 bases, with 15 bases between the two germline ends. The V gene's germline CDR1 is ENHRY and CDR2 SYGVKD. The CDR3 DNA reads TGTGCCATCAGTGACAGGGAGATCCAATCCACCGGGGAGCTGTTTTTT. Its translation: CAISDREIQSTGELFF.

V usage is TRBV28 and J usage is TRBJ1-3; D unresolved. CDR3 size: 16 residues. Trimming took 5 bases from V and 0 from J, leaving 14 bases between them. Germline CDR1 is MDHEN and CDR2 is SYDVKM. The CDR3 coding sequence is TGTGCCAGCAGTGCCCGGCGGTCCCTCTCTGGAAACACCATATATTTT. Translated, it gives CASSARRSLSGNTIYF.

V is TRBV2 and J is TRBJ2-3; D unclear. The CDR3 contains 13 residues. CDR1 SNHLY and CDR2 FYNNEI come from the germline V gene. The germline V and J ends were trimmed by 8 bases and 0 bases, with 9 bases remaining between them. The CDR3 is CASCLISTDTQYF. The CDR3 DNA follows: TGTGCCAGCTGCTTAATTAGCACAGATACGCAGTATTTT.

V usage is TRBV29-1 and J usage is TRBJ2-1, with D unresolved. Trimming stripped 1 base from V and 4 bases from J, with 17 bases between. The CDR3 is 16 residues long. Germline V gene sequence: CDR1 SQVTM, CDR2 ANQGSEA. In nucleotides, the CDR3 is TGCAGCGTTGAAGGGGATCACACGAGGCAGTACAATGAGCAGTTCTTC. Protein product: CSVEGDHTRQYNEQFF.

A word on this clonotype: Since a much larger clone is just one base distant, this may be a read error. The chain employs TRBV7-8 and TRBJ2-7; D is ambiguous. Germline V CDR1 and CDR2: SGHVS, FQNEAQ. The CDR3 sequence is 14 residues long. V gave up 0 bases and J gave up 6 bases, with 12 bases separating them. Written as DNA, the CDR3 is TGTGCCAGCAGCTTAGCGTATCCTGCGGCCGAGCAGTACGTC. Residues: CASSLAYPAAEQYV.

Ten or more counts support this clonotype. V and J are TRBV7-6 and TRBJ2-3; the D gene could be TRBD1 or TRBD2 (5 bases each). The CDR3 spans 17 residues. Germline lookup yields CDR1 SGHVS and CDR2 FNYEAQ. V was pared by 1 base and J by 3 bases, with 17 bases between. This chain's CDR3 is CASSLDVPGTQTDTQYF. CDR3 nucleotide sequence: TGTGCCAGCAGCTTAGACGTACCGGGGACCCAAACAGATACGCAGTATTTT.

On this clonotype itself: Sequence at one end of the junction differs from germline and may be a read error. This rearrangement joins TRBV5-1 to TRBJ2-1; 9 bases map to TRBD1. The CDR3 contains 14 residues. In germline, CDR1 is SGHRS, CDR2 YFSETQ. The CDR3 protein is CASSPPGQGVELFF. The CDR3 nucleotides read TGCGCCAGCAGCCCACCGGGACAGGGTGTTGAGCTGTTCTTC.

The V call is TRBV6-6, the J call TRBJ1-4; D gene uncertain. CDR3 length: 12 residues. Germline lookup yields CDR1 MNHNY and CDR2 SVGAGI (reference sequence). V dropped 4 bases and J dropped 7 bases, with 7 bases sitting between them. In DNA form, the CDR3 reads TGTGCCAGCAGTTCCGAGGGTGAAAAACTGTTTTTT. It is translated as CASSSEGEKLFF.